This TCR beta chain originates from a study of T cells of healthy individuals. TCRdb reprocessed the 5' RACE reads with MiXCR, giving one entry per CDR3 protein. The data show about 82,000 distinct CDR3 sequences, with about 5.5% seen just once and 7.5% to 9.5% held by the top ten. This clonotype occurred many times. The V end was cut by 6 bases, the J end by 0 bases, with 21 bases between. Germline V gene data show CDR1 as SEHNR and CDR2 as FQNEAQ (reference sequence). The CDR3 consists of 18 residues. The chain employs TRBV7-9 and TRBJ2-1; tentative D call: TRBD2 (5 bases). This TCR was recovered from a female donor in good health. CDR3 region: CASSLRPGGEGSYNEQFF. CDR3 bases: TGTGCCAGCAGTTTGCGACCCGGCGGCGAGGGCTCCTACAATGAGCAGTTCTTC.